This T cell receptor beta chain was captured by sequencing in a study of cytomegalovirus exposure and HLA in healthy donors. Study-wide points: Cytomegalovirus association was listed for around 170 TCR beta chains. The study reported that TCR beta sequences accurately predicted HLA-A and HLA-B alleles in most subjects. In presence/absence analyses, roughly uniform sequencing depth across donors was assumed.

The CDR3 consists of 14 residues. In germline, CDR1 is KGHSH, CDR2 LQKENI. V was pared by 0 bases and J by 2 bases, with 1 base of the junction left unmatched. The study ran its PCR with 60 Vbeta and 13 Jbeta primers. This table comes from immunoSEQ multiplex PCR, and its TCRdb copy is limited to in-frame clones, with some not included. The table has more than 140,000 clones, around 82% seen once. Comments on this clone: Its specificity is unknown.

What was sequenced was PBMCs. This TCR was recovered from a young man in good health and CMV-seropositive. V gene TRBV18 combines with J gene TRBJ2-7, with 7 bases matching TRBD1. CDR3: CASSPPGQPYEQYF. The DNA of the CDR3 is TGTGCCAGCTCACCACCGGGACAGCCCTACGAGCAGTACTTC.